This T cell receptor beta chain was identified in a study of CD8+CD57+ T cells in acquired aplastic anemia. Turning to the study itself: DNA recovered from sorted CD4+ and CD8+ cells had a mean of approximately 3 ug. An average of roughly 10 million reads for CD4+ cells was obtained from healthy donors.

Whole-study results and caveats: Shared by patients and controls, 25 to 30 CD8+ CDR3s were abundant in patients.

Of note for this clonotype: Its antigen is not known.

Using genomic DNA as the template, TCR beta VDJ and CDR3 profiling was carried out. Using its own MiXCR run on the reads, TCRdb lists one record per CDR3 protein. This table has 200,000 to 250,000 distinct CDR3 sequences, 30% to 35% appearing once. The CDR3 is 17 residues long. V was trimmed by 5 bases and J by 0 bases, leaving 20 bases between them. Germline V gene data show CDR1 as GTSNPN and CDR2 as SVGIG (reference sequence). This chain connects TRBV30 to TRBJ2-1; D uncertain. The sequencing sample was made of sorted CD4+, CD8+, or CD8+CD57+ T cells (not recorded which) from PBMCs. This sequence was found in a human donor in good health, serving as a control. The CDR3 nucleotides are TGTGCCTGGTGCTACCCTGGGATGAGTTACTCCTACAATGAGCAGTTCTTC. Amino acids: CAWCYPGMSYSYNEQFF.